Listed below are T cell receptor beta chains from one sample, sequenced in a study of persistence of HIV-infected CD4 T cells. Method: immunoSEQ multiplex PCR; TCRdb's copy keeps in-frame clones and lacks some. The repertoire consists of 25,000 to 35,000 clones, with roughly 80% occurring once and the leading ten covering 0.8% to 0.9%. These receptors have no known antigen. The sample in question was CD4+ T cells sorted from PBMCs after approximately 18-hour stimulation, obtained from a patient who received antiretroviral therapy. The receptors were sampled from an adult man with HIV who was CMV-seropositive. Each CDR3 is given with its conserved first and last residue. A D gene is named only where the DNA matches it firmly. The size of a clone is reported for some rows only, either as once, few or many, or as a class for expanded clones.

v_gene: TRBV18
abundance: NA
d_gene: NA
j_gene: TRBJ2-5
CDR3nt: TGTGCCAGCTCACCCGGCCTCAAGGAGACCCAGTACTTC
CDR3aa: CASSPGLKETQYF

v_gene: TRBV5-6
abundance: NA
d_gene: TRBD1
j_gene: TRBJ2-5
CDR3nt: TGTGCCAGCAGCTTACCCTCCCTTCGGACAGGACAAGAGACCCAGTACTTC
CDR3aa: CASSLPSLRTGQETQYF

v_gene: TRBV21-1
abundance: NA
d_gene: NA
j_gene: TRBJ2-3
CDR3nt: TGTGCCAGCAGCAATTATACAGATACGCAGTATTTT
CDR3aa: CASSNYTDTQYF

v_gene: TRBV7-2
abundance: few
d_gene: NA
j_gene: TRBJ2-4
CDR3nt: TGTGCCAGCAGCTTAAGTTGGACTTCCAAAAACATTCAGTACTTC
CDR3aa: CASSLSWTSKNIQYF

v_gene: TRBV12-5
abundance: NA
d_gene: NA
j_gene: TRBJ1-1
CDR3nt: TGTGCTAGTGGTCCGGACAGGAACACTGAAGCTTTCTTT
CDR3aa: CASGPDRNTEAFF

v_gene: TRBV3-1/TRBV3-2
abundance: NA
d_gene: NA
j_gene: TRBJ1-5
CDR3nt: TGTGCCAGCAGCCAAGGCGTAGATAGCAATCAGCCCCAGCATTTT
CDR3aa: CASSQGVDSNQPQHF

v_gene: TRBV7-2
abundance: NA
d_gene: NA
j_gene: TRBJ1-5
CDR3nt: TGTGCCAGCAGCTTAGTAGGGGGGGATAGCAATCAGCCCCAGCATTTT
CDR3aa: CASSLVGGDSNQPQHF

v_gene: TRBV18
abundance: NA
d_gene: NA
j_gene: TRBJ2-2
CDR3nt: TGTGCCAGCTCACCCATAGGCGGCAACACCGGGGAGCTGTTTTTT
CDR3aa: CASSPIGGNTGELFF

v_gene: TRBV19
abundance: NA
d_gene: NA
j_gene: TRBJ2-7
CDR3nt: TGTGCCAGTAGTCCCCGGCGGGACGGAATCTACGAGCAGTACTTC
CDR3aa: CASSPRRDGIYEQYF

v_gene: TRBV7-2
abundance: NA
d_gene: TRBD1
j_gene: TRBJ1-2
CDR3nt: TGTGCCAGCAGCCAAACAGGGGGTTACTATGGCTACACCTTC
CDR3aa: CASSQTGGYYGYTF

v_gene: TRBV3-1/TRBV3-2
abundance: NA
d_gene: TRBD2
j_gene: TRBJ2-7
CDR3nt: TGTGCCAGCAGCCGGGCTAGCGGGGGTAACTACGAGCAGTACTTC
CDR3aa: CASSRASGGNYEQYF

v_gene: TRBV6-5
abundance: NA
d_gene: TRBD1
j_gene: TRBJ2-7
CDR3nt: TGTGCCAGCAGGCAAATACAGGGGAACTACGAGCAGTACTTC
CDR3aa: CASRQIQGNYEQYF

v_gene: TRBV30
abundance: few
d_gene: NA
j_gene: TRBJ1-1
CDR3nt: TGTGCCTGGGGGGCACCGAACACTGAAGCTTTCTTT
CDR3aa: CAWGAPNTEAFF

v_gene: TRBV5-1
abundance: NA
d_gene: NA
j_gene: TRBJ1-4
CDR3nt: TGCGCCAGCAGCTCCCGCTCCGGGTTAAATGAAAAACTGTTTTTT
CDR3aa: CASSSRSGLNEKLFF

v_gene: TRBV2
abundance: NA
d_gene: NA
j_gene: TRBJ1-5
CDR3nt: TGTGCCACTAAGGGGGATCAGCCCCAGCATTTT
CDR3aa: CATKGDQPQHF

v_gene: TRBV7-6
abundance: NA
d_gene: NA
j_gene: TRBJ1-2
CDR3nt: TGTGCCAGCAGCTTAGCAACAGAGGGCATTTATGGCTACACCTTC
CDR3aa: CASSLATEGIYGYTF

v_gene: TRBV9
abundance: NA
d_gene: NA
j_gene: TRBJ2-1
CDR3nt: TGTGCCAGCAGCGTAGGAGAGATGTATGAGCAGTTCTTC
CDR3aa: CASSVGEMYEQFF

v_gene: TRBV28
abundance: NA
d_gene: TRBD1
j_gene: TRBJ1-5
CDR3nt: TGTGCCACCCTGGGACAGGGTGTAGGAGAAGCAATCAAGACCCAGCATTTT
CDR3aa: CATLGQGVGEAIKTQHF

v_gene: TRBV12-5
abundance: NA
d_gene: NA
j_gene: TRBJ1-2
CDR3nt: TGTGCTAGTGGTTTGGGCACTTTCCGGGGGGCTGATGGCTACACCTTC
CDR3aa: CASGLGTFRGADGYTF

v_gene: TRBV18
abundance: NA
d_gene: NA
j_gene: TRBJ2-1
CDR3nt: TGTGCCAGCTCACCAGGGTACAATGAGCAGTTCTTC
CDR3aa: CASSPGYNEQFF

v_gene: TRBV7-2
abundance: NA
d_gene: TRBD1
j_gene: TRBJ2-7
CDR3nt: TGTGCCAGCAGCTTAGGTCAGGGGGCATATCACGAGCAGTACTTC
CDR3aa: CASSLGQGAYHEQYF

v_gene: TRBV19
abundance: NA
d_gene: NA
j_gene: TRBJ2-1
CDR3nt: TGTGCCAGTGGTGGACAAGGGAATTACAATGAGCAGTTCTTC
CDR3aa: CASGGQGNYNEQFF

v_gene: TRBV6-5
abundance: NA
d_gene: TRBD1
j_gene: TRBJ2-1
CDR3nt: TGTGCCAGCAGTTACTTGGGACAGGGTAAGGGCAATGAGCAGTTCTTC
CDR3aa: CASSYLGQGKGNEQFF

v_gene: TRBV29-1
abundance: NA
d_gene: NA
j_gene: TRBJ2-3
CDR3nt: TGCAGCGTTGGGGAGCTGGGGAGGACAGATACGCAGTATTTT
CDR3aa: CSVGELGRTDTQYF

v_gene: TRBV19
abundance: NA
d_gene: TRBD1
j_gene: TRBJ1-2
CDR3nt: TGTGCCAGTAGTGCACGGGGGACAGGGGGCCCCTTTAAAGTCGGATATGGCTACACCTTC
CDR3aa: CASSARGTGGPFKVGYGYTF

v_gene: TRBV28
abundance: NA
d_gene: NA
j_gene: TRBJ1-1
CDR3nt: TGTGCCAGCAGTTTCCCCCAAGTGGCTGAAGCTTTCTTT
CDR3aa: CASSFPQVAEAFF

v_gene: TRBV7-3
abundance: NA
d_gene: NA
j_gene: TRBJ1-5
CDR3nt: TGTGCCAGCAGCTTAACCCCTTTTCAGCCCCAGCATTTT
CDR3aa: CASSLTPFQPQHF

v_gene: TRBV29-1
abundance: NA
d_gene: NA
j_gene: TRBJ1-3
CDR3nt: TGCAGCGTTGAAGATTTGAGCGGAAACACCATATATTTT
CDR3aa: CSVEDLSGNTIYF

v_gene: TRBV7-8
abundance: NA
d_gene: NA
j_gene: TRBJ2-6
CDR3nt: TGTGCCAGCAGCTTAGGATCCTCTGGGGCCAACGTCCTGACTTTC
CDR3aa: CASSLGSSGANVLTF

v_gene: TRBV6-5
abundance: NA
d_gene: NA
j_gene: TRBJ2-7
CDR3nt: TGTGCCAGCAGTTACGGACAGTCCTACGAGCAGTACTTC
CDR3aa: CASSYGQSYEQYF

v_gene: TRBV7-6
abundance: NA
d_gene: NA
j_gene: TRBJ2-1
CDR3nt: TGTGCCAGCAGCTTCGAAACAGGGATTGAGCAGTTCTTC
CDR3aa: CASSFETGIEQFF

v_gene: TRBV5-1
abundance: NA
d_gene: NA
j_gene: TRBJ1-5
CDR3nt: TGCGCCAGCAGCCCCGGGGGACTGGGGAATAGCAATCAGCCCCAGCATTTT
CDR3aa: CASSPGGLGNSNQPQHF

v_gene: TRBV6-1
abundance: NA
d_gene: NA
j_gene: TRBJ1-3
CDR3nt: TGTGCCAGCAGTGATCGGTCTCGCTCTGGAAACACCATATATTTT
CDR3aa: CASSDRSRSGNTIYF

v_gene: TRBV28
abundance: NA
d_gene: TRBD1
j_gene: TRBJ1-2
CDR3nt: TGTGCCAGCGCGTTATGGAAGGTCGGACAGGGAAACTATGGCTACACCTTC
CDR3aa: CASALWKVGQGNYGYTF

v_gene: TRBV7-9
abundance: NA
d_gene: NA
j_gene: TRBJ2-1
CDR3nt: TGTGCCAGCAGCTCCACCCGGGCTGACTCCTACAATGAGCAGTTCTTC
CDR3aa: CASSSTRADSYNEQFF

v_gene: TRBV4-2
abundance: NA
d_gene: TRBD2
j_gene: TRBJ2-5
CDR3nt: TGTGCCAGCAGCCAAGATGGGGCTAGCGGGTACCAAGAGACCCAGTACTTC
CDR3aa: CASSQDGASGYQETQYF

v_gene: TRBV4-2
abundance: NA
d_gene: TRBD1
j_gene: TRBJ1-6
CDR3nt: TGTGCCAGCAGCCAAGGAGAGGGGGCGCGTTCACCCCTCCACTTT
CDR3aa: CASSQGEGARSPLHF

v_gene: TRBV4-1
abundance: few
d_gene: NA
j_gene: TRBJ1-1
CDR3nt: TGCGCCAGCAGACGGACGGGGGACACTGAAGCTTTCTTT
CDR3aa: CASRRTGDTEAFF

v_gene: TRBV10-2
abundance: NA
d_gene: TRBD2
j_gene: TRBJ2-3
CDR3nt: TGCGCCAGCATGGTAGCGGGGGCAGATACGCAGTATTTT
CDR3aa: CASMVAGADTQYF

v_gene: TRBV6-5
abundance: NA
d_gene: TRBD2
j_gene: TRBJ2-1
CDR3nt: TGTGCCAGCTGGACTAGCGCTTACAATGAGCAGTTCTTC
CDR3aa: CASWTSAYNEQFF

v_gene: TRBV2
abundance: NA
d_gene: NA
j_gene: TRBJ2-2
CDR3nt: TGTGCCAGCAGTAAAGGTGTTCGCACCGGGGAGCTGTTTTTT
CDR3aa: CASSKGVRTGELFF

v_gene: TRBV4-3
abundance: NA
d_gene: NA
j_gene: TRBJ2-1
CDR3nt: TGCGCCAGCAGCCAAGATGATACAGGGCCCGGGGGCTCCTACAATGAGCAGTTCTTC
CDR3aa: CASSQDDTGPGGSYNEQFF